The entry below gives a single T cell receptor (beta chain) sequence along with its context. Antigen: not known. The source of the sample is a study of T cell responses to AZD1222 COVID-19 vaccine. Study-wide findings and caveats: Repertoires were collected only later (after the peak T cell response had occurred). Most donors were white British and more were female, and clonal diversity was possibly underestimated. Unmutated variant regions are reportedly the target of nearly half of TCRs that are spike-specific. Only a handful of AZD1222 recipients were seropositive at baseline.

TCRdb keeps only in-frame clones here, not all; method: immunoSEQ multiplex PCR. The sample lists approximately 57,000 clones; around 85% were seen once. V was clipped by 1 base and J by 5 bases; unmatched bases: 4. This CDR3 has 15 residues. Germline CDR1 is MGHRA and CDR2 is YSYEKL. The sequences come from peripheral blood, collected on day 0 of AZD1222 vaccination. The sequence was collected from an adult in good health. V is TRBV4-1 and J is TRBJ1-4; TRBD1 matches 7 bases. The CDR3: CASSQGGQPNEKLFF. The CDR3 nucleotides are TGCGCCAGCAGCCAAGGGGGACAGCCCAATGAAAAACTGTTTTTT.